These 23 T cell receptor beta chains originate from one sample sequenced in a study of T-cell memory formation after mild COVID-19. TCRdb used MiXCR to reprocess the 5' RACE reads, holding one entry per CDR3 protein. The data contain about 410,000 distinct CDR3 sequences, more than 15% of them singletons. What was sequenced was PBMCs or a T cell subset sorted from them (not recorded which). These receptors all stem from a man between 18 and 29 years old who had mild COVID-19 (a few samples of this study predate the infection). Cell type and time point are not known.

The chain carries TRBV7-8 and TRBJ2-7, with 9 bases matching TRBD2. The CDR3 spans 15 residues. The trim removed 6 bases at V and 3 bases at J, leaving 9 bases unmatched. The germline gives CDR1 SGHVS, CDR2 FQNEAQ. The CDR3, as DNA: TGTGCCAGCAGTGCTGAAAGCGGGGGGAACTACGAGCAGTACGTC. It encodes CASSAESGGNYEQYV.

This clonotype has just a few counts. The CDR3 DNA is TGCGCCAGCAGCTGGGGGGTGACCCCTTGGACAGGGGAAAACACTGAAGCTTTCTTT. It translates to CASSWGVTPWTGENTEAFF. This chain joins TRBV5-1 and TRBJ1-1; 9 bases are a match to TRBD1. CDR1 is SGHRS and CDR2 is YFSETQ in the germline V gene. Trimming removed 3 bases from V and 2 bases from J; junction bases left unmatched: 17. This CDR3 is built from 19 residues.

This clonotype was observed a few times. The genes are TRBV10-3 and TRBJ1-5; D is ambiguous. Germline V lookup: CDR1 ENHRY, CDR2 SYGVKD. This CDR3 is 15 amino acids long. The V end lost 2 bases, the J end lost 4 bases, and 12 bases lay between the germline ends. The CDR3 protein is CAISETSTRNQPQHF. The CDR3 bases are TGTGCCATCAGTGAGACGTCAACAAGGAATCAGCCCCAGCATTTT.

This clonotype has more than one count but fewer than ten. J is TRBJ1-2 and V is TRBV2, with D uncertain. Germline V gene data show CDR1 as SNHLY and CDR2 as FYNNEI. V was cut by 4 bases and J by 8 bases, with 8 bases left in between. The CDR3 contains 11 residues. The CDR3 protein is CASSASEGYTF. The CDR3 DNA reads as TGTGCCAGCAGTGCGAGCGAAGGCTACACCTTC.

Only a few counts were recorded for this clonotype. The chain carries TRBV10-3 and TRBJ2-1, with D perhaps matching TRBD1 (5 bases). The CDR3 is made up of 12 amino acids. V shed 3 bases and J shed 10 bases, with 10 bases lying between them. Looked up from germline, CDR1 is ENHRY and CDR2 is SYGVKD. CDR3 sequence (DNA): TGTGCCATCAGTGAAGGGGCAGGCGAGCAGTTCTTC. Its protein is CAISEGAGEQFF.

The table lists this clonotype with a few counts. The rearrangement uses TRBV2 and TRBJ2-6, with a weak D call TRBD1 (5 bases). Trimming shortened V by 6 bases and J by 0 bases, and 6 bases separated the two germline ends. This CDR3 comprises 14 residues. The V gene's germline CDR1 is SNHLY and CDR2 FYNNEI. The CDR3 DNA reads as TGTGCCAGCAGGGACATCTCTGGGGCCAACGTCCTGACTTTC. This encodes CASRDISGANVLTF.

In its sample, this clonotype was seen a few times. A read error may produce the germline difference seen at one junction end. The V call is TRBV7-7, the J call TRBJ2-1; D might be TRBD2 (6 bases). The CDR3 covers 13 residues. Germline CDR1 and CDR2: SSHAT and FNYEAQ (reference sequence). CDR3 sequence reads: CASSLERDYEQFF. CDR3 DNA sequence: TGTGCTAGCAGCTTAGAACGGGACTATGAGCAGTTCTTC.

This clonotype was seen ten or more times. The rearrangement joins TRBV7-2 to TRBJ1-2; TRBD1 matches at 7 bases. CDR3 length: 15 amino acids. Germline lookup yields CDR1 SGHTA and CDR2 FQGNSA. The V gene end was trimmed by 1 base and the J gene end by 2 bases; junction bases not matched to a gene: 4. The CDR3 DNA follows: TGTGCCAGCAGCTTAGTTACAGGGGAAAACTATGGCTACACCTTC. Amino acid sequence: CASSLVTGENYGYTF.

This clonotype was counted between two and nine times. This sequence joins TRBV2 and TRBJ2-2; D not certain. Trimming shortened V by 8 bases and J by 4 bases, and 8 bases separated the two germline ends. The CDR3 spans 12 residues. Germline-derived CDR1 and CDR2 are SNHLY and FYNNEI. The DNA for the CDR3 is TGTGCCAGCGCACAGACCACCGGGGAGCTGTTTTTT. Its translation is CASAQTTGELFF.

In regard to this clonotype: Sequence at one end of the junction differs from germline and may be a read error. V usage is TRBV28 and J usage is TRBJ1-5; tentatively, D is TRBD1 (6 bases). The germline gives CDR1 MDHEN, CDR2 SYDVKM. This CDR3 contains 14 residues. The CDR3 reads CASSLGGRKQPQHF. Written as DNA, the CDR3 is TGTGCCAGCAGTTTAGGGGGGCGCAAACAGCCCCAGCATTTT.

The chain couples TRBV7-9 to TRBJ2-5; weak D call: TRBD1 (6 bases). The CDR3 is 17 amino acids. The germline CDR1 and CDR2 sequences are SEHNR and FQNEAQ (reference sequence). Between the trimmed V and J ends, which lost 4 bases and 1 base, there was a span of 19 bases. The CDR3 spells CASSSLRPAGAQETQYF. The CDR3 nucleotides read TGTGCCAGCAGCTCCCTAAGGCCGGCAGGGGCCCAAGAGACCCAGTACTTC.

V and J are TRBV3-1 and TRBJ2-4; D is possibly TRBD1 (5 bases). Germline CDR1 reads LGHDT; CDR2 reads YNNKEL (reference sequence). The CDR3 runs to 13 residues. V was clipped by 1 base and J by 7 bases, with 8 bases between them. CDR3 sequence reads: CASSQAGYNIQYF. CDR3 DNA: TGTGCCAGCAGCCAAGCAGGGTACAACATTCAGTACTTC.

This clonotype was recorded a few times. This chain uses TRBV5-1 with TRBJ1-5; 9 bases match TRBD1. The V and J ends lost 5 bases and 0 bases, in that order; junction bases with no gene match: 12. The CDR3 extends over 18 amino acids. CDR1 is SGHRS and CDR2 is YFSETQ in the germline V gene. CDR3 coding DNA: TGCGCCAGCAGTCCCAGGGGACAGGGTGAGGATAGCAATCAGCCCCAGCATTTT. It yields the protein CASSPRGQGEDSNQPQHF.

This clonotype was observed a single time. V gene TRBV7-2 combines with J gene TRBJ2-3, with 10 bases identical to TRBD2. Germline V gene sequence: CDR1 SGHTA, CDR2 FQGNSA. The CDR3 runs to 17 residues. Trimming cost V 4 bases and J 2 bases; bases outside gene matches: 9. The CDR3 bases are TGTGCCAGCAGCTCCCTCGGACTAGCGGACTACACAGATACGCAGTATTTT. This sequence encodes CASSSLGLADYTDTQYF.

This clonotype came up a few times. The gene calls are TRBV19 and TRBJ2-6, with D possibly being TRBD2 (5 bases). The germline gives CDR1 LNHDA, CDR2 SQIVND (reference sequence). The CDR3 totals 16 residues. The V and J ends lost 6 bases and 0 bases respectively, with 12 bases between them. CDR3 DNA: TGTGCCAGTAGCGTCCGGGATTTCTCTGGGGCCAACGTCCTGACTTTC. Its translation: CASSVRDFSGANVLTF.

The chain uses TRBV7-9 and TRBJ2-7; possibly TRBD1 for D (6 bases). CDR1 is SEHNR and CDR2 is FQNEAQ in the germline V gene (reference sequence). The ends were cut back, 5 bases at V and 5 bases at J, with 19 bases in the middle. CDR3 size: 15 residues. The CDR3 DNA reads TGTGCCAGCAGCACCTTATCCAGGGGCAGTAACGAGCAGTACTTC. This translates into CASSTLSRGSNEQYF.

The chain employs TRBV5-1 and TRBJ2-5; no definite D call. The CDR3 has 15 amino acids. Between the trimmed V and J ends, which lost 0 bases and 3 bases, there was a span of 12 bases. The germline CDR1 and CDR2 sequences are SGHRS and YFSETQ. The CDR3 protein is CASSLARRIEETQYF. DNA for the CDR3: TGCGCCAGCAGCTTGGCTAGGCGGATCGAAGAGACCCAGTACTTC.

This clonotype was counted only a few times. The chain is built from TRBV11-3 and TRBJ2-3; 13 bases match TRBD2. The ends lost 5 bases at V and 5 bases at J; junction bases unmatched: 4. This CDR3 is built from 15 residues. Per the germline V gene, CDR1 is SGHNT and CDR2 is YENEEA. As DNA, the CDR3 is TGTGCCAGCAGCAAGGGACTAGCGGGGCGAGATACGCAGTATTTT. Protein product: CASSKGLAGRDTQYF.

This clonotype was counted many times. The CDR3 protein is CASSTLRGDGYTF. CDR3 DNA: TGTGCCAGCAGTACGCTCAGGGGGGACGGCTACACCTTC. The rearrangement uses TRBV27 and TRBJ1-2; 7 bases map to TRBD1. The CDR3 runs to 13 residues. CDR1 and CDR2 (germline): MNHEY, SMNVEV (reference sequence). With V trimmed by 5 bases and J by 8 bases, 8 bases remained unmatched.

The chain is built from TRBV20-1 and TRBJ2-6; D is unresolved. CDR1 is DFQATT and CDR2 is SNEGSKA in the germline V gene (reference sequence). The length of the CDR3 is 17 residues. Deletions cut 4 bases from V and 5 bases from J, with 21 bases between. In DNA form, the CDR3 reads TGCAGTGCTAAATCGGGCTCTACGGCTTGGTGGGCCAACGTCCTGACTTTC. Amino acids: CSAKSGSTAWWANVLTF.

For the CDR3, the DNA is TGTGCCACTAACCCGGCGGGCCCCTTCGATACGCAGTATTTT. Protein: CATNPAGPFDTQYF. The chain is built from TRBV19 and TRBJ2-3; possible D gene TRBD2, 5 bases. Germline CDR1 is LNHDA and CDR2 is SQIVND (reference sequence). CDR3 length equals 14 residues. Trimming left V 10 bases short and J 6 bases short, with 20 bases between.

CDR3: CASSYSAGAANYGYTF. CDR3 DNA: TGTGCCAGCAGTTACTCGGCAGGCGCGGCTAACTATGGCTACACCTTC. The V gene is TRBV6-5, the J gene TRBJ1-2; no clear D gene. Germline V gives CDR1 MNHEY, CDR2 SVGAGI. V lost 0 bases and J 0 bases, leaving 11 bases between the germline ends. This CDR3 has 16 amino acids.

The chain joins TRBV6-6 to TRBJ2-7, with D tentatively TRBD1 (5 bases). Trimming shortened V by 9 bases and J by 0 bases, and 12 bases separated the two germline ends. Germline CDR1 and CDR2: MNHNY and SVGAGI (reference sequence). The CDR3 length is 13 residues. The CDR3 DNA is TGTGCCAGTGCCAGGGCTGTCTCCTACGAGCAGTACTTC. Its translation: CASARAVSYEQYF.